These T cell receptor beta chains were read from a single sample in a study of T cell changes during pregnancy in multiple sclerosis. Some clones are missing from TCRdb's copy, which holds only in-frame ones; the method was immunoSEQ multiplex PCR. This sample has tens of thousands of clones, with 75% to 95% found just once. Sequencing used peripheral blood, obtained in the first trimester of pregnancy. These receptors originate from a female donor in good health, enrolled as a control in a pregnancy study. Each CDR3 is given with its conserved first and last residue. A D gene is named only where the DNA matches it firmly. The listing skips clone size in some rows; elsewhere it reads once, few, many or a size class.

j_call: TRBJ1-2
v_call: TRBV6-1
clone_size: -
d_call: -
cdr3_aa: CASRTASPYGYTF
cdr3_nt: TGTGCCAGCAGGACAGCTAGTCCCTATGGCTACACCTTC

j_call: TRBJ2-7
v_call: TRBV28
clone_size: -
d_call: -
cdr3_aa: CASCRLRDTPREQYF
cdr3_nt: TGTGCCAGCTGTAGACTCCGGGACACCCCTCGTGAGCAGTACTTC

j_call: TRBJ1-5
v_call: TRBV7-2
clone_size: -
d_call: TRBD1
cdr3_aa: CASSLTGDQPQHF
cdr3_nt: TGTGCCAGCAGCTTAACAGGGGATCAGCCCCAGCATTTT

j_call: TRBJ2-2
v_call: TRBV6-5
clone_size: -
d_call: TRBD1
cdr3_aa: CASSYSGTGGTGELFF
cdr3_nt: TGTGCCAGCAGTTACTCGGGGACAGGGGGAACCGGGGAGCTGTTTTTT

j_call: TRBJ1-6
v_call: TRBV7-8
clone_size: few
d_call: -
cdr3_aa: CASSPTGSYNSPLHF
cdr3_nt: TGTGCCAGCAGCCCAACAGGGTCCTATAATTCACCCCTCCACTTT

j_call: TRBJ2-1
v_call: TRBV27
clone_size: -
d_call: -
cdr3_aa: CASTPRGTPYNEQFF
cdr3_nt: TGTGCCAGCACCCCACGGGGGACCCCCTACAATGAGCAGTTCTTC

j_call: TRBJ1-6
v_call: TRBV4-1
clone_size: -
d_call: TRBD1
cdr3_aa: CASSQDRGISPLHF
cdr3_nt: TGCGCCAGCAGTCAGGACAGGGGAATTTCCCCCCTCCACTTT

j_call: TRBJ2-7
v_call: TRBV11-1
clone_size: -
d_call: -
cdr3_aa: CASSLGSYEQYF
cdr3_nt: TGTGCCAGCAGCTTGGGCTCCTACGAGCAGTACTTC

j_call: TRBJ1-5
v_call: TRBV7-2
clone_size: -
d_call: -
cdr3_aa: CASSLEGIQPQHF
cdr3_nt: TGTGCCAGCAGCTTGGAGGGAATTCAGCCCCAGCATTTT

j_call: TRBJ2-7
v_call: TRBV15
clone_size: -
d_call: TRBD1
cdr3_aa: CATSIYGVGQGYEQYF
cdr3_nt: TGTGCCACCAGCATCTATGGGGTGGGACAGGGCTACGAGCAGTACTTC

j_call: TRBJ1-1
v_call: TRBV7-2
clone_size: -
d_call: TRBD1
cdr3_aa: CASSLSAGQGTEAFF
cdr3_nt: TGTGCCAGCAGCTTATCAGCGGGACAGGGGACTGAAGCTTTCTTT

j_call: TRBJ2-5
v_call: TRBV7-8
clone_size: -
d_call: -
cdr3_aa: CASSPRDKEETQYF
cdr3_nt: TGTGCCAGCAGCCCCCGGGACAAAGAAGAGACCCAGTACTTC

j_call: TRBJ2-5
v_call: TRBV5-1
clone_size: -
d_call: TRBD2
cdr3_aa: CASSFLGGSQETQYF
cdr3_nt: TGCGCCAGCAGCTTCTTGGGCGGGAGCCAAGAGACCCAGTACTTC

j_call: TRBJ2-3
v_call: TRBV9
clone_size: -
d_call: TRBD1
cdr3_aa: CASSVGDRSSTDTQYF
cdr3_nt: TGTGCCAGCAGCGTAGGGGACAGATCTAGCACAGATACGCAGTATTTT

j_call: TRBJ1-1
v_call: TRBV5-4
clone_size: once
d_call: TRBD1
cdr3_aa: CASSFRQGATEAFF
cdr3_nt: TGTGCCAGCAGCTTTCGACAGGGAGCCACTGAAGCTTTCTTT

j_call: TRBJ2-1
v_call: TRBV4-3
clone_size: -
d_call: -
cdr3_aa: CASSGAELSGYNEQFF
cdr3_nt: TGCGCCAGCAGCGGAGCGGAACTTAGCGGCTACAATGAGCAGTTCTTC

j_call: TRBJ1-3
v_call: TRBV6-1
clone_size: -
d_call: -
cdr3_aa: CASHPSGNTIYF
cdr3_nt: TGTGCCAGCCATCCCTCTGGAAACACCATATATTTT

j_call: TRBJ1-2
v_call: TRBV5-4
clone_size: -
d_call: TRBD1
cdr3_aa: CASSPPVTGNYGYTF
cdr3_nt: TGTGCCAGCAGCCCACCAGTGACAGGGAACTATGGCTACACCTTC

j_call: TRBJ1-1
v_call: TRBV7-2
clone_size: -
d_call: -
cdr3_aa: CASSEGPRYTEAFF
cdr3_nt: TGTGCCAGCAGCGAGGGCCCCAGGTACACTGAAGCTTTCTTT

j_call: TRBJ1-6
v_call: TRBV28
clone_size: -
d_call: -
cdr3_aa: CATGKQGIYNSPLHF
cdr3_nt: TGTGCCACCGGGAAGCAGGGGATCTATAATTCACCCCTCCACTTT

j_call: TRBJ1-6
v_call: TRBV7-2
clone_size: -
d_call: TRBD1
cdr3_aa: CASSSPGQGSSPWNSPLHF
cdr3_nt: TGTGCCAGCAGCTCCCCGGGACAGGGCTCGTCTCCTTGGAATTCACCCCTCCACTTT

j_call: TRBJ1-1
v_call: TRBV19
clone_size: -
d_call: -
cdr3_aa: CASSVKRGIEAFF
cdr3_nt: TGTGCCAGTAGTGTCAAGCGGGGGATTGAAGCTTTCTTT

j_call: TRBJ2-2
v_call: TRBV6-5
clone_size: once
d_call: -
cdr3_aa: CASNSWETRTGELFF
cdr3_nt: TGTGCCAGCAACAGTTGGGAGACCCGCACCGGGGAGCTGTTTTTT

j_call: TRBJ2-7
v_call: TRBV18
clone_size: few
d_call: TRBD1
cdr3_aa: CASSPRSSGQGAREQYF
cdr3_nt: TGTGCCAGCTCACCGAGGAGTTCCGGACAGGGGGCGAGAGAGCAGTACTTC

j_call: TRBJ2-3
v_call: TRBV5-8
clone_size: -
d_call: -
cdr3_aa: CASRFRDSNTDTQYF
cdr3_nt: TGTGCCAGCAGGTTCCGGGACTCCAACACAGATACGCAGTATTTT

j_call: TRBJ1-2
v_call: TRBV28
clone_size: few
d_call: TRBD1
cdr3_aa: CASSLTGGRGYTF
cdr3_nt: TGTGCCAGCAGTTTAACAGGGGGGAGGGGCTACACCTTC

j_call: TRBJ1-2
v_call: TRBV28
clone_size: -
d_call: -
cdr3_aa: CASRLSPYGYTF
cdr3_nt: TGTGCCAGCAGACTTTCTCCCTATGGCTACACCTTC

j_call: TRBJ1-3
v_call: TRBV7-8
clone_size: -
d_call: -
cdr3_aa: CASSLGERVTIYF
cdr3_nt: TGTGCCAGCAGCTTAGGCGAGCGTGTCACCATATATTTT

j_call: TRBJ1-4
v_call: TRBV28
clone_size: -
d_call: -
cdr3_aa: CASRGGTANEKLFF
cdr3_nt: TGTGCCAGCAGGGGTGGTACAGCTAATGAAAAACTGTTTTTT

j_call: TRBJ2-5
v_call: TRBV5-5
clone_size: -
d_call: TRBD1
cdr3_aa: CASSFGDRDQETQYF
cdr3_nt: TGTGCCAGCAGCTTTGGGGACAGGGACCAAGAGACCCAGTACTTC

j_call: TRBJ2-7
v_call: TRBV7-9
clone_size: -
d_call: -
cdr3_aa: CASKSGSRGGSYEQYF
cdr3_nt: TGTGCCAGCAAGAGCGGGTCGCGGGGAGGCTCCTACGAGCAGTACTTC

j_call: TRBJ1-5
v_call: TRBV5-6
clone_size: -
d_call: TRBD1
cdr3_aa: CASSLDRGLRQPQHF
cdr3_nt: TGTGCCAGCAGCTTGGACAGGGGGCTAAGACAGCCCCAGCATTTT

j_call: TRBJ2-1
v_call: TRBV9
clone_size: -
d_call: TRBD2
cdr3_aa: CASSEDPASGVNEQFF
cdr3_nt: TGTGCCAGCAGCGAAGACCCGGCTAGCGGGGTCAATGAGCAGTTCTTC

j_call: TRBJ2-5
v_call: TRBV18
clone_size: -
d_call: TRBD1
cdr3_aa: CASSPGQGAGETQYF
cdr3_nt: TGTGCCAGCTCACCGGGACAGGGGGCCGGAGAGACCCAGTACTTC

j_call: TRBJ2-7
v_call: TRBV6-5
clone_size: -
d_call: TRBD1
cdr3_aa: CASSYSGQGAGEQYF
cdr3_nt: TGTGCCAGCAGTTACTCGGGACAGGGGGCGGGGGAGCAGTACTTC

j_call: TRBJ2-7
v_call: TRBV5-6
clone_size: -
d_call: TRBD1
cdr3_aa: CASSLGTGTYEQYF
cdr3_nt: TGTGCCAGCAGCCTGGGGACAGGGACCTACGAGCAGTACTTC

j_call: TRBJ1-1
v_call: TRBV28
clone_size: -
d_call: -
cdr3_aa: CASSLSFMNTEAFF
cdr3_nt: TGTGCCAGCAGTTTAAGCTTCATGAACACTGAAGCTTTCTTT

j_call: TRBJ1-4
v_call: TRBV6-5
clone_size: -
d_call: -
cdr3_aa: CASSSPSRGREKLFF
cdr3_nt: TGTGCCAGCAGCTCACCTAGCCGCGGAAGAGAAAAACTGTTTTTT

j_call: TRBJ1-4
v_call: TRBV5-1
clone_size: -
d_call: TRBD1
cdr3_aa: CASRRDSEKLFF
cdr3_nt: TGCGCCAGCAGGAGGGACAGTGAAAAACTGTTTTTT

j_call: TRBJ1-1
v_call: TRBV4-1
clone_size: -
d_call: -
cdr3_aa: CASSRANTEAFF
cdr3_nt: TGCGCCAGCAGCCGGGCGAACACTGAAGCTTTCTTT

j_call: TRBJ2-3
v_call: TRBV6-6
clone_size: once
d_call: -
cdr3_aa: CASSYYQQVRTDTQYF
cdr3_nt: TGTGCCAGCAGTTACTACCAACAGGTGCGCACAGATACGCAGTATTTT

j_call: TRBJ1-2
v_call: TRBV5-4
clone_size: -
d_call: -
cdr3_aa: CASSLLMGEGYTF
cdr3_nt: TGTGCCAGCAGCTTATTAATGGGCGAAGGCTACACCTTC

j_call: TRBJ2-5
v_call: TRBV5-6
clone_size: -
d_call: TRBD2
cdr3_aa: CASSLGAAGGETQYF
cdr3_nt: TGTGCCAGCAGCTTGGGGGCGGCGGGGGGCGAGACCCAGTACTTC

j_call: TRBJ1-4
v_call: TRBV4-3
clone_size: many
d_call: -
cdr3_aa: CASSRRLLEVGEKLFF
cdr3_nt: TGCGCCAGCAGCCGACGCCTTCTGGAGGTGGGTGAAAAACTGTTTTTT

j_call: TRBJ2-1
v_call: TRBV11-2
clone_size: -
d_call: -
cdr3_aa: CASSPGRSSYNEQFF
cdr3_nt: TGTGCCAGCAGCCCCGGTAGGAGCTCCTACAATGAGCAGTTCTTC

j_call: TRBJ1-2
v_call: TRBV20-1
clone_size: -
d_call: -
cdr3_aa: CSARINYGYTF
cdr3_nt: TGCAGTGCTAGAATAAACTATGGCTACACCTTC

j_call: TRBJ1-1
v_call: TRBV19
clone_size: -
d_call: TRBD1
cdr3_aa: CASRGRQGKIGTEAFF
cdr3_nt: TGTGCCAGTAGGGGTCGACAGGGGAAGATCGGCACTGAAGCTTTCTTT

j_call: TRBJ2-1
v_call: TRBV7-2
clone_size: -
d_call: TRBD1
cdr3_aa: CASGGGTGSYNEQFF
cdr3_nt: TGTGCCAGCGGAGGGGGGACAGGTAGCTACAATGAGCAGTTCTTC

j_call: TRBJ1-1
v_call: TRBV7-9
clone_size: -
d_call: TRBD1
cdr3_aa: CASSSTGGMNTEAFF
cdr3_nt: TGTGCCAGCAGTTCAACAGGGGGCATGAACACTGAAGCTTTCTTT

j_call: TRBJ1-3
v_call: TRBV7-2
clone_size: few
d_call: -
cdr3_aa: CASSLTGYGNTIYF
cdr3_nt: TGTGCCAGCAGCTTAACAGGGTACGGAAACACCATATATTTT

j_call: TRBJ2-3
v_call: TRBV9
clone_size: -
d_call: -
cdr3_aa: CASSPQGLGTRYTDTQYF
cdr3_nt: TGTGCCAGCAGCCCCCAAGGATTAGGGACAAGATACACAGATACGCAGTATTTT

j_call: TRBJ2-7
v_call: TRBV6-5
clone_size: -
d_call: -
cdr3_aa: CASSYRQANYEQYF
cdr3_nt: TGTGCCAGCAGTTACCGGCAGGCCAACTACGAGCAGTACTTC